This TCR beta chain was identified in a study of OX40 agonist ivuxolimab in advanced cancers. About the research overall: Patients received ivuxolimab, an intravenous treatment, every 2 weeks at 0.01 to 10 mg/kg. Prior anti-PD-1, anti-PD-L1 or anti-CTLA-4 therapy was allowed; around 40% had some.

Germline V gene sequence: CDR1 SNHLY, CDR2 FYNNEI. V shed 5 bases and J shed 1 base, with 11 bases lying between them. CDR3 length: 14 residues. Baseline, cycle 4 day 1, and cycle 7 day 1 were the blood sampling points. This clone appeared a few times. Generated by immunoSEQ multiplex PCR, the TCRdb table keeps only in-frame clones and is missing some. The table has approximately 70,000 clones, 88% seen once; the top ten hold roughly 0.59%. The rearrangement links TRBV2 to TRBJ1-1; D uncertain. The material sequenced was CD4+ or CD8+ T cells sorted from blood, taken in a trial of the OX40 agonist ivuxolimab. The TCR was taken from an adult with an advanced solid tumor such as melanoma, head and neck, liver or kidney cancer. CDR3 sequence reads: CASSLEGGNTEAFF. CDR3 nucleotide sequence: TGTGCCAGCAGTTTGGAAGGTGGGAACACTGAAGCTTTCTTT.